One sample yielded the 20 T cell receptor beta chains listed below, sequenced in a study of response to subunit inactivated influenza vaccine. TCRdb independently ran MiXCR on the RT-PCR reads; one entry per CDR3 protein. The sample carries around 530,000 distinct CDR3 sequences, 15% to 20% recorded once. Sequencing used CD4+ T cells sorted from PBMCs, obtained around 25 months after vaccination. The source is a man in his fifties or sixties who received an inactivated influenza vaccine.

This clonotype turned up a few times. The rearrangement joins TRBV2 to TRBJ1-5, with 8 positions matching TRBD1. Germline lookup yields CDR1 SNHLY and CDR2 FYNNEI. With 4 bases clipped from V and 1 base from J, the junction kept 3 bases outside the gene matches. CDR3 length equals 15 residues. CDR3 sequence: CASSAGGGSNQPQHF. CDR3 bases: TGTGCCAGCAGTGCAGGGGGCGGGAGCAATCAGCCCCAGCATTTT.

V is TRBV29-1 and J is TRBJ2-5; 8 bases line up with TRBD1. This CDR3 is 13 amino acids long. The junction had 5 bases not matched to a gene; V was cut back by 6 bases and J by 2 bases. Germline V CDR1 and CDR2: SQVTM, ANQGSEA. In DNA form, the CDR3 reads TGCAGCGTGACCCGGACAGGGCAAGAGACCCAGTACTTC. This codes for CSVTRTGQETQYF.

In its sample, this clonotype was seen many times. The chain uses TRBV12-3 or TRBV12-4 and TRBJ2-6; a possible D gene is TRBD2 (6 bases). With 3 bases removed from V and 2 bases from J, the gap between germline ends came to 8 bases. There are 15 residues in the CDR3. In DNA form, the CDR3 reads TGTGCCAGCAGTTTCGGCGGGGCTGGGGCCAACGTCCTGACTTTC. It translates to CASSFGGAGANVLTF.

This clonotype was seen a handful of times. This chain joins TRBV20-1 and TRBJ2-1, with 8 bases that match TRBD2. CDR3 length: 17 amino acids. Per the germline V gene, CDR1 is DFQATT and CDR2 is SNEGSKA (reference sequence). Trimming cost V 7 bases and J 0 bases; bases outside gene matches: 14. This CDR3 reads CSVLARGGLYSYNEQFF. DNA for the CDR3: TGCAGTGTCCTCGCCCGGGGGGGGCTATACTCCTACAATGAGCAGTTCTTC.

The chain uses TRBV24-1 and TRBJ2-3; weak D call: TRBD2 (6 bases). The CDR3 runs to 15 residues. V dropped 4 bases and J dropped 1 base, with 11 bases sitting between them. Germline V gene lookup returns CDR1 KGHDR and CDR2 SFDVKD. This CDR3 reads CATSETRAGTDTQYF. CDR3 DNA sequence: TGTGCCACCAGTGAGACTAGGGCGGGCACAGATACGCAGTATTTT.

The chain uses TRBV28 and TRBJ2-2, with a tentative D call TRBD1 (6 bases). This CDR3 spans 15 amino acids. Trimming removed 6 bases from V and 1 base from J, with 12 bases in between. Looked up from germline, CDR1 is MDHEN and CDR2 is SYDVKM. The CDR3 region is CASRGTGLNTGELFF. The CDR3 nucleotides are TGTGCCAGCAGGGGAACAGGGCTGAACACCGGGGAGCTGTTTTTT.

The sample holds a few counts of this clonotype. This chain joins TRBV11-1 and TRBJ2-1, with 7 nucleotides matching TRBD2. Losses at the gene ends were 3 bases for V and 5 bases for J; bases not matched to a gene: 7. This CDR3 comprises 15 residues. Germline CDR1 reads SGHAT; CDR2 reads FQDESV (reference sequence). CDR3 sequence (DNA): TGTGCCAGCAGCTTGGGGCTAGCGGTAAACAATGAGCAGTTCTTC. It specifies CASSLGLAVNNEQFF.

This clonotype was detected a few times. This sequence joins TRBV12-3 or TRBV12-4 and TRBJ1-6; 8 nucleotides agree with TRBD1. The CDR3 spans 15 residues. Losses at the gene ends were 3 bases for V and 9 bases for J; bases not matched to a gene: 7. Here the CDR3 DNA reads TGTGCCAGCAGTTTTCAGACAGGGGTGGCTTCACCCCTCCACTTT. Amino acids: CASSFQTGVASPLHF.

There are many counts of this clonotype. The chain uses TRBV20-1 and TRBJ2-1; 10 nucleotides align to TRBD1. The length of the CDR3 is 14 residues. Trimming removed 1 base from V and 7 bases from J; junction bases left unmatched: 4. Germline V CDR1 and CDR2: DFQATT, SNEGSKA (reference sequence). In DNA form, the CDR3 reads TGCAGTGCTAGAGCCGGGACAGGGGTGAATGAGCAGTTCTTC. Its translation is CSARAGTGVNEQFF.

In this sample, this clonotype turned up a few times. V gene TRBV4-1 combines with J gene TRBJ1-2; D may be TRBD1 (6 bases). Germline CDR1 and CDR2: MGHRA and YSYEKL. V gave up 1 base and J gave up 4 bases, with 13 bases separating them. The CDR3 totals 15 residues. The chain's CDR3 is CASSQGPGAGYGYTF. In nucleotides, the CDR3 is TGCGCCAGCAGCCAAGGGCCGGGGGCCGGCTATGGCTACACCTTC.

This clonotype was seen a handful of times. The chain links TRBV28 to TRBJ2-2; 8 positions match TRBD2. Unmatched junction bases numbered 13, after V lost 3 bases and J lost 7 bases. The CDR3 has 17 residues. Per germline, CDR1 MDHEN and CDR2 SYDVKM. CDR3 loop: CASSFVVRGGLNGELFF. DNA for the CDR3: TGTGCCAGCAGTTTTGTAGTTCGGGGGGGCCTAAACGGGGAGCTGTTTTTT.

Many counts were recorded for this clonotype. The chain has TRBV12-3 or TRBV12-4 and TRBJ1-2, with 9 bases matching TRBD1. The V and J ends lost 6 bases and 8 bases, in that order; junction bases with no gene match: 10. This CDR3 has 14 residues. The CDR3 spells CASSPGQGRRGYTF. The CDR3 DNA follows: TGTGCCAGCAGCCCGGGACAGGGAAGGCGCGGCTACACCTTC.

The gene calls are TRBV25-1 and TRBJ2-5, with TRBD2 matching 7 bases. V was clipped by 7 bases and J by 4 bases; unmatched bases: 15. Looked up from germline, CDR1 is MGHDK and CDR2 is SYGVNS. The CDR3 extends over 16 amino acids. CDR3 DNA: TGTGCCAGCACTCCGGGGGGACGCGGCGGGGCAGAGACCCAGTACTTC. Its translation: CASTPGGRGGAETQYF.

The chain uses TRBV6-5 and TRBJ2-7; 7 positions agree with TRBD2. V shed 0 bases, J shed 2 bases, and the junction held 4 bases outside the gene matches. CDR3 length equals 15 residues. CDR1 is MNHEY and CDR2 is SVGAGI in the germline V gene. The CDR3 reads CASSYSLADTYEQYF. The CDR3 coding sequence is TGTGCCAGCAGTTACTCCCTAGCGGACACCTACGAGCAGTACTTC.

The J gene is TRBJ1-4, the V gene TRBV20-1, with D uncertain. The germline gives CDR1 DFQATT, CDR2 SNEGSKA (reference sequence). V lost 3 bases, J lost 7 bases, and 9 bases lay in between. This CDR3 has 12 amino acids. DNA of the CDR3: TGCAGTGCTAGTGCGAGGAGTGAAAAACTGTTTTTT. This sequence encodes CSASARSEKLFF.

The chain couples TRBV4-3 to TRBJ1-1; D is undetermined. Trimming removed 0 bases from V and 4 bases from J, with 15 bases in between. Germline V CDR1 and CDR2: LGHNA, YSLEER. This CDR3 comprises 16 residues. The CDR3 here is CASSQDAAGRSTEAFF. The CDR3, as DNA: TGCGCCAGCAGCCAAGATGCGGCAGGACGGAGCACTGAAGCTTTCTTT.

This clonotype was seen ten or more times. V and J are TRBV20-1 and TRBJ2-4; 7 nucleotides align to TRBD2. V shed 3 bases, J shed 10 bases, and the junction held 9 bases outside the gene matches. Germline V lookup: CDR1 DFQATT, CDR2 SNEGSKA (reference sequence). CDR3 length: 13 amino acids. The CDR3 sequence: CSARGSGSWIQYF. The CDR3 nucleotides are TGCAGTGCTAGGGGTAGCGGGTCATGGATTCAGTACTTC.

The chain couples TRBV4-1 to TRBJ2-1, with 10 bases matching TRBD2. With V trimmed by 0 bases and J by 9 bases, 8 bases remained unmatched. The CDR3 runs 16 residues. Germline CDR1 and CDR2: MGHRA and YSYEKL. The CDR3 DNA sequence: TGCGCCAGCAGCCAAGATCCCAGCGGGGGGGCCGTTGAGCAGTTCTTC. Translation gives CASSQDPSGGAVEQFF.

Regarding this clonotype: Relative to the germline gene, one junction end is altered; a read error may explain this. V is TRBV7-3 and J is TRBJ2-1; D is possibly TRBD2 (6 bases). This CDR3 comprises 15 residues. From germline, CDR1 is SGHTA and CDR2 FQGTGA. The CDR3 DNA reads TGTGCCAGCAGCTTAGATCGGGAGTCCTACTATGAGCAGTTCTTC. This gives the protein CASSLDRESYYEQFF. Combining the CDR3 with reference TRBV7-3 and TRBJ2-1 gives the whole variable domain GAGVSQTPSNKVTEKGKYVELRCDPISGHTALYWYRQSLGQGPEFLIYFQGTGAADDSGLPNDRFFAVRPEGSVSTLKIQRTERGDSAVYLCASSLDRESYYEQFFGPGTRLTVL.

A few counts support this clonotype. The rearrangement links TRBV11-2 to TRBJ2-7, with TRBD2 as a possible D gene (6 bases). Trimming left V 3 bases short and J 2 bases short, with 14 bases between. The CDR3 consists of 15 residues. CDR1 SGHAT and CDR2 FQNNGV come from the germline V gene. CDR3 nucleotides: TGTGCCAGCAGCTTGGAGGGGAGCGAAGCCTACGAGCAGTACTTC. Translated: CASSLEGSEAYEQYF.